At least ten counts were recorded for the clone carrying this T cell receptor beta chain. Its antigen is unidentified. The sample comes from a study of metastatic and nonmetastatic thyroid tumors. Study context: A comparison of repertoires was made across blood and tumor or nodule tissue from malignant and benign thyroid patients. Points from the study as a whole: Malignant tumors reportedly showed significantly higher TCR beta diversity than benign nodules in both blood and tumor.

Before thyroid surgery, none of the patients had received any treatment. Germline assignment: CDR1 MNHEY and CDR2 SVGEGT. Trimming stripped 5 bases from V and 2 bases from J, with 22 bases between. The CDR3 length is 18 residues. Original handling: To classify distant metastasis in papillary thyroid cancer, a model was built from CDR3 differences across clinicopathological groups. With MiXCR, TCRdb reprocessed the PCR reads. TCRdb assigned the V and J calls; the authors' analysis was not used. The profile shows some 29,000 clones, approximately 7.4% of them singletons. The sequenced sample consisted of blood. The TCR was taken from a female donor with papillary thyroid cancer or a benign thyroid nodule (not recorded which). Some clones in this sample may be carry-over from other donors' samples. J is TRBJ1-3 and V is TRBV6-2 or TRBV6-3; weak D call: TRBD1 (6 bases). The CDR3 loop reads CASSNHPSTGRTGNTIYF. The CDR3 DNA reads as TGTGCCAGCAGTAACCATCCGTCGACAGGCCGAACTGGAAACACCATATATTTT.